Following are 22 T cell receptor beta chains from one sample sequenced in a study of control samples from healthy donors and cancer patients. Generated by immunoSEQ multiplex PCR, the TCRdb table keeps only in-frame clones and is missing some. The sample carries 120,000 or so clones, 85% to 95% recorded once. Sequenced material: PBMCs. These receptors were obtained from a man older than 75 with head and neck cancer.

The chain carries TRBV19 and TRBJ1-2, with TRBD1 matching 8 bases. Germline V CDR1 and CDR2: LNHDA, SQIVND (reference sequence). The CDR3 contains 14 residues. The junction had 6 bases not matched to a gene; V was cut back by 5 bases and J by 4 bases. CDR3 in amino acids: CASSVQGAVYGYTF. The CDR3 DNA reads TGTGCCAGTAGTGTTCAGGGGGCGGTCTATGGCTACACCTTC.

This chain uses TRBV4-3 with TRBJ1-3; TRBD1 matches 11 bases. CDR1 is LGHNA, CDR2 YSLEER, per germline. V was pared by 3 bases and J by 3 bases, with 13 bases of the junction left unmatched. This CDR3 comprises 19 residues. DNA of the CDR3: TGCGCCAGCAGCCAGGCGAGGACGGGACAGGGGGGAGGTGGAAACACCATATATTTT. Its translation is CASSQARTGQGGGGNTIYF.

The gene calls are TRBV19 and TRBJ2-1, with a possible D match to TRBD2 (5 bases). The length of the CDR3 is 20 residues. Germline V CDR1 and CDR2: LNHDA, SQIVND (reference sequence). V gave up 3 bases and J gave up 9 bases, with 33 bases separating them. CDR3: CASSIPTRRAREPLHGEQFF. The CDR3 bases are TGTGCCAGTAGTATCCCTACCCGCCGCGCTAGGGAGCCCCTACATGGTGAGCAGTTCTTC.

This sequence joins TRBV4-3 and TRBJ2-3; 14 positions match TRBD2. Germline V CDR1 and CDR2: LGHNA, YSLEER. V lost 2 bases and J lost 6; bases outside the gene matches: 4. The CDR3 sequence is 16 residues long. The CDR3 loop reads CASSQPGLAGVDTQYF. Here the CDR3 DNA reads TGCGCCAGCAGCCAACCGGGACTAGCGGGAGTCGATACGCAGTATTTT.

In its sample, this clone was seen once. The chain carries TRBV11-2 and TRBJ2-1; TRBD1 aligns across 8 bases. With 5 bases clipped from V and 10 bases from J, the junction kept 16 bases outside the gene matches. The CDR3 spans 16 residues. Germline V lookup: CDR1 SGHAT, CDR2 FQNNGV. CDR3 sequence reads: CASSQLDRAWSLEQFF. The CDR3 DNA is TGTGCCAGCAGCCAACTGGACAGGGCTTGGTCATTGGAGCAGTTCTTC.

The chain's CDR3 is CASSARAVQETQYF. CDR3 sequence (DNA): TGTGCCAGCAGTGCGAGGGCAGTCCAAGAGACCCAGTACTTC. The chain has TRBV2 and TRBJ2-5; D possibly corresponds to TRBD2 (5 bases). Trimming took 4 bases from V and 1 from J, leaving 10 bases between them. This CDR3 has 14 residues. Germline assignment: CDR1 SNHLY and CDR2 FYNNEI.

The V gene is TRBV3-1 (or the pseudogene TRBV3-2), the J gene TRBJ2-3; D unclear. CDR1 is LGHDT and CDR2 is YNNKEL in the germline V gene (reference sequence). This CDR3 is 14 amino acids long. Trimming removed 0 bases at V and 6 bases at J, with 10 bases between. CDR3 sequence (DNA): TGTGCCAGCAGCCAAGATTACGTTCAGGATACGCAGTATTTT. As protein: CASSQDYVQDTQYF.

The chain has TRBV11-2 and TRBJ2-7; D may be TRBD1 (6 bases). The germline V and J ends were trimmed by 2 bases and 3 bases, with 14 bases remaining between them. This CDR3 is 15 amino acids long. Germline CDR1 reads SGHAT; CDR2 reads FQNNGV. The CDR3 DNA reads as TGTGCCAGCAGCTTACCTGGACAGTTTTTCTACGAGCAGTACTTC. Translating gives CASSLPGQFFYEQYF.

This clone has a handful of counts. This sequence joins TRBV27 and TRBJ1-2, with no clear D. The germline gives CDR1 MNHEY, CDR2 SMNVEV (reference sequence). This CDR3 has 14 amino acids. Trimming removed 3 bases from V and 0 bases from J, with 8 bases in between. The chain's CDR3 is CASSLKAANYGYTF. The CDR3 DNA is TGTGCCAGCAGTTTGAAGGCGGCTAACTATGGCTACACCTTC.

The genes are TRBV20-1 and TRBJ2-3; D gene unclear. The CDR3 extends over 13 amino acids. Trimming removed 3 bases from V and 2 bases from J, with 9 bases in between. Germline lookup yields CDR1 DFQATT and CDR2 SNEGSKA (reference sequence). CDR3 DNA: TGCAGTGCTAGTGGTTATAACACAGATACGCAGTATTTT. Amino acid sequence: CSASGYNTDTQYF.

This chain connects TRBV11-2 to TRBJ1-5; 10 bases are shared with TRBD1. With 1 base clipped from V and 1 base from J, the junction kept 10 bases outside the gene matches. The CDR3 is 19 amino acids. Germline values: CDR1 SGHAT, CDR2 FQNNGV. The CDR3: CASSLASGQGMESNQPQHF. CDR3 coding DNA: TGTGCCAGCAGCTTAGCATCGGGACAGGGGATGGAGAGCAATCAGCCCCAGCATTTT.

This clone appeared a few times. The genes are TRBV11-3 and TRBJ1-2; D is ambiguous. Trimming shortened V by 2 bases and J by 4 bases, and 11 bases separated the two germline ends. The CDR3 sequence is 14 residues long. CDR1 SGHNT and CDR2 YENEEA come from the germline V gene. CDR3 sequence reads: CASSLRSEVYGYTF. The DNA of the CDR3 is TGTGCCAGCAGCTTACGGTCAGAAGTCTATGGCTACACCTTC.

The chain couples TRBV5-1 to TRBJ2-1; 10 nucleotides line up with TRBD2. There are 17 residues in the CDR3. V lost 8 bases and J lost 4; bases outside the gene matches: 15. Germline-derived CDR1 and CDR2 are SGHRS and YFSETQ. The CDR3 nucleotides are TGCGCCAGTCGGCGGGGTAGCGGGAGGCCACTATACAATGAGCAGTTCTTC. The encoded protein is CASRRGSGRPLYNEQFF.

The chain recombines TRBV4-1 with TRBJ1-3, with 12 bases matching TRBD1. Unmatched junction bases numbered 6, after V lost 0 bases and J lost 0 bases. The germline CDR1 and CDR2 sequences are MGHRA and YSYEKL. The CDR3 runs 19 residues. The CDR3 spells CASSQEGQGARFSGNTIYF. The CDR3 DNA follows: TGCGCCAGCAGCCAAGAGGGACAGGGGGCTCGTTTCTCTGGAAACACCATATATTTT.

The chain combines TRBV5-1 with TRBJ1-2; no clear D. The CDR3 runs to 15 residues. Trimming took off 1 base at V and 2 bases at J, with 12 bases between the two ends. Germline V lookup: CDR1 SGHRS, CDR2 YFSETQ. The CDR3 DNA reads as TGCGCCAGCAGCTTGTTGTTTGGAGGGAACTATGGCTACACCTTC. It yields the protein CASSLLFGGNYGYTF.

This rearrangement joins TRBV30 to TRBJ2-7; no definite D call. Germline values: CDR1 GTSNPN, CDR2 SVGIG (reference sequence). Trimming took off 4 bases at V and 6 bases at J, with 13 bases between the two ends. The CDR3 totals 12 residues. CDR3 sequence reads: CAWNLGRGEQYF. CDR3 DNA: TGTGCCTGGAATCTTGGGCGAGGCGAGCAGTACTTC.

V usage is TRBV7-6 and J usage is TRBJ2-1; tentatively, D is TRBD2 (6 bases). CDR1 is SGHVS, CDR2 FNYEAQ, per germline. This CDR3 contains 17 residues. Trimming took off 2 bases at V and 3 bases at J, with 17 bases between the two ends. CDR3 sequence (DNA): TGTGCCAGCAGCTTACACCTAGCGAGGGTTAACTACAATGAGCAGTTCTTC. Residues: CASSLHLARVNYNEQFF.

The chain carries TRBV20-1 and TRBJ1-4; D uncertain. Germline V gives CDR1 DFQATT, CDR2 SNEGSKA (reference sequence). The CDR3 runs 11 residues. The V end was cut by 5 bases, the J end by 7 bases, with 8 bases between. The CDR3 DNA follows: TGCAGTGCTCATAACCTTGAAAAACTGTTTTTT. Its protein is CSAHNLEKLFF.

The chain uses TRBV27 and TRBJ2-7, with D perhaps matching TRBD2 (6 bases). Trimming cost V 0 bases and J 2 bases, with 11 bases left between them. CDR3 length: 15 residues. Looked up from germline, CDR1 is MNHEY and CDR2 is SMNVEV (reference sequence). The CDR3 coding sequence is TGTGCCAGCAGTTTATCCGGGACTTTGACCTACGAGCAGTACTTC. Translated, it gives CASSLSGTLTYEQYF.

The CDR3, as DNA: TGTGCCAGCAGCCCGGGGGGGGCCAAAAACATTCAGTACTTC. This codes for CASSPGGAKNIQYF. The chain recombines TRBV5-4 with TRBJ2-4; 8 bases align to TRBD2. The V gene's germline CDR1 is SGHNT and CDR2 YYREEE (reference sequence). The CDR3 has 14 residues. V gave up 4 bases and J gave up 1 base; unmatched junction bases: 1.

This chain uses TRBV21-1 with TRBJ2-2; the D call of TRBD2 is as the table states it, not checked on the DNA. TRBV21-1 is deemed a pseudogene. The CDR3 runs to 16 residues. The DNA of the CDR3 is TGTGCCAGCAGCAAACGGGCACTAGCAGGGACCGGGGAGCTGTTTTTT. Translating gives CASSKRALAGTGELFF.

The chain combines TRBV7-2 with TRBJ1-1, with 7 nucleotides matching TRBD1. Germline values: CDR1 SGHTA, CDR2 FQGNSA. CDR3 length equals 13 residues. V was pared by 5 bases and J by 7 bases, with 7 bases of the junction left unmatched. The CDR3 DNA follows: TGTGCCAGCAGCCCTAGGACAGGTATTGAAGCTTTCTTT. Translated: CASSPRTGIEAFF.